A selection of T cell receptor beta chains follows, all from one sample in a study of a mutant IDH1 vaccine in newly diagnosed glioma. Libraries were prepared by immunoSEQ multiplex PCR; TCRdb keeps only in-frame clonotypes and omits some of them. In the table there are 30,000 to 40,000 clones, about 80% of which are singletons. Their cognate antigens are unknown. This material consisted of PBMCs, taken from a glioma patient whose treatment included an IDH1 peptide vaccine. The source of these receptors is a man aged 25-40 years with glioma. The CDR3 runs from the conserved cysteine through the conserved F or W. A D gene is named only where the DNA matches it firmly. Size is omitted from some rows. Given values are once, few, many or a class for expanded clones.

V,J,length,D,size,DNA,CDR3
TRBV6-6,TRBJ2-7,16,NA,NA,TGTGCCAGCAGTTACTCGAAGTCTTCAACCTCCTACGAGCAGTACTTC,CASSYSKSSTSYEQYF
TRBV5-4,TRBJ1-1,16,TRBD1,few,TGTGCCAGCAGCTCCCGGGGACAGGAGACAAACACTGAAGCTTTCTTT,CASSSRGQETNTEAFF
TRBV6-6,TRBJ1-5,14,TRBD1,NA,TGTGCCAGCAGCACAGGGGAAGGGGATCAGCCCCAGCATTTT,CASSTGEGDQPQHF
TRBV19,TRBJ1-1,13,NA,few,TGTGCCAGTAGTATTTTTCGCGGAGATGAAGCTTTCTTT,CASSIFRGDEAFF
TRBV19,TRBJ2-3,16,TRBD2,NA,TGTGCCAGTAGTTATAGCGGGAGTGGTTTCACAGATACGCAGTATTTT,CASSYSGSGFTDTQYF
TRBV5-8,TRBJ2-3,16,TRBD2,NA,TGTGCCAGCAGCTTGGGACTAGCGGGGGCCACAGATACGCAGTATTTT,CASSLGLAGATDTQYF
TRBV6-6,TRBJ1-4,13,NA,NA,TGTGCCAGCAGTCCCAGACTAAGTGAAAAACTGTTTTTT,CASSPRLSEKLFF
TRBV6-5,TRBJ2-2,14,NA,NA,TGTGCCAGCAGTTACTCCCCGGGCACCGGGGAGCTGTTTTTT,CASSYSPGTGELFF
TRBV2,TRBJ1-5,16,TRBD1,NA,TGTGCCAGCAGGAGACCGGGACAGGGGAAGAGGCAGCCCCAGCATTTT,CASRRPGQGKRQPQHF
TRBV19,TRBJ2-1,16,NA,NA,TGTGCCAGTAGGGCCCTATTCAAGAGCTCCTACAATGAGCAGTTCTTC,CASRALFKSSYNEQFF
TRBV2,TRBJ2-5,15,NA,NA,TGTGCCAGCAGTGATCAGACAGGCCGTGGAGAGACCCAGTACTTC,CASSDQTGRGETQYF
TRBV4-1,TRBJ2-3,18,TRBD1,NA,TGCGCCAGCAGCCAAGTTACAGGGGGGTCCTGGGACACAGATACGCAGTATTTT,CASSQVTGGSWDTDTQYF